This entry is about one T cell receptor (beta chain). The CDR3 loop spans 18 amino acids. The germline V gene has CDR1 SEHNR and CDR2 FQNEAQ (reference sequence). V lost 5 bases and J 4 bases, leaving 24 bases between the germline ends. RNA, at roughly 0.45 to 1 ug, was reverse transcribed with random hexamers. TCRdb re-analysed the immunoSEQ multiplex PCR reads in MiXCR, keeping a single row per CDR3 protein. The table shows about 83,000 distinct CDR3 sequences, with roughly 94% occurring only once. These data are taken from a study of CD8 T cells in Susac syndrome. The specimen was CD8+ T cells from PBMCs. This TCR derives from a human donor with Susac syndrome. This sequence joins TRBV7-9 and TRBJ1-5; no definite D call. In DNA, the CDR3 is TGTGCCAGCAGCCACACCGACGACCTTAATCGGGTTAATCAGCCCCAGCATTTT. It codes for CASSHTDDLNRVNQPQHF.